The 25 T cell receptor beta chains given below trace back to one sample, sequenced in a study of CD8 T cells in ankylosing spondylitis. TCRdb reanalysed the 5' RACE reads using MiXCR and keeps one entry per CDR3 protein. The data contain around 130,000 distinct CDR3 sequences, 17% of them singletons. No antigen is known for these receptors. Findings of the study overall: About 8 highly homologous variants made up a TCR beta motif, and this motif appeared characteristic of ankylosing spondylitis blood.

The specimen was blood, either unsorted or a sorted T cell fraction (not recorded which). These receptors originate from a male donor with ankylosing spondylitis.

A few counts support this clonotype. The rearrangement links TRBV7-9 to TRBJ2-1, with TRBD1 matching over 7 bases. The CDR3 consists of 17 residues. From germline, CDR1 is SEHNR and CDR2 FQNEAQ (reference sequence). Unmatched junction bases numbered 14, after V lost 5 bases and J lost 4 bases. The CDR3 nucleotides read TGTGCCAGCAGCCGGGGACAGATGATCGAAAGATACAATGAGCAGTTCTTC. Translation: CASSRGQMIERYNEQFF. The variable domain in full, completed from reference TRBV7-9 and TRBJ2-1, reads DTGVSQNPRHKITKRGQNVTFRCDPISEHNRLYWYRQTLGQGPEFLTYFQNEAQLEKSRLLSDRFSAERPKGSFSTLEIQRTEQGDSAMYLCASSRGQMIERYNEQFFGPGTRLTVL.

There are a few counts of this clonotype. This chain connects TRBV18 to TRBJ2-1; D may be TRBD2 (5 bases). Trimming pared 6 bases from V and 2 bases from J, leaving 20 bases between. CDR1 KGHSH and CDR2 LQKENI come from the germline V gene. This CDR3 contains 17 residues. Here the CDR3 reads CASSLSGSRDPYNEQFF. In DNA, the CDR3 is TGTGCCAGCTCGCTATCGGGATCCCGAGACCCCTACAATGAGCAGTTCTTC.

The chain uses TRBV13 and TRBJ2-1; 12 positions match TRBD2. The CDR3 contains 20 residues. CDR1 PRHDT and CDR2 FYEKMQ come from the germline V gene (reference sequence). After removal of 4 bases from V and 0 bases from J, the junction contained 13 bases not matched to a gene. The CDR3 bases are TGTGCCAGCAGCTCAACTAGCGGGAGGTCGGGCCCGAGCTCCTACAATGAGCAGTTCTTC. Amino acids: CASSSTSGRSGPSSYNEQFF.

The V and J genes are TRBV5-1 and TRBJ2-7; tentatively, D is TRBD1 (6 bases). Germline loops: CDR1 SGHRS, CDR2 YFSETQ. The CDR3 covers 14 residues. Trimming cost V 4 bases and J 5 bases, with 16 bases left between them. The CDR3 loop is CASSIRDTRHEQYF. The CDR3 nucleotides are TGCGCCAGCAGCATCCGGGACACGCGCCACGAGCAGTACTTC.

This clonotype has just a few counts. At one end the junction does not follow the germline gene, possibly because of a read error. The rearrangement uses TRBV10-3 and TRBJ2-7, with 11 positions matching TRBD2. The CDR3 contains 16 residues. Looked up from germline, CDR1 is ENHRY and CDR2 is SYGVKD. CDR3 bases: TGTGCCATCAGTGGAACTAGCGGGAGCCTCTCCGACGAGCAGTACTTC. Translated: CAISGTSGSLSDEQYF.

This clonotype was detected only a few times. The chain combines TRBV27 with TRBJ2-5; 8 bases are shared with TRBD2. Germline V gives CDR1 MNHEY, CDR2 SMNVEV (reference sequence). The CDR3 runs 13 residues. Trimming removed 6 bases from V and 1 base from J; junction bases left unmatched: 1. CDR3 nucleotide sequence: TGTGCCAGCAGACTAGCGGTCCAAGAGACCCAGTACTTC. It is translated as CASRLAVQETQYF.

The chain has TRBV4-3 and TRBJ1-1; the D is unclear. This CDR3 spans 14 amino acids. Germline CDR1 is LGHNA and CDR2 is YSLEER. V was trimmed by 0 bases and J by 1 base, leaving 6 bases between them. CDR3 in amino acids: CASSQEAGNTEAFF. The CDR3 nucleotides are TGCGCCAGCAGCCAAGAGGCGGGGAACACTGAAGCTTTCTTT.

This clonotype has more than one count but fewer than ten. The rearrangement joins TRBV30 to TRBJ2-2, with D unresolved. The CDR3 length is 12 residues. Trimming stripped 2 bases from V and 5 bases from J, with 6 bases between. The V gene's germline CDR1 is GTSNPN and CDR2 SVGIG (reference sequence). The CDR3 reads CAWSTETGELFF. CDR3 sequence (DNA): TGTGCCTGGAGTACAGAGACCGGGGAGCTGTTTTTT. The entire variable domain, with the rest obtained from reference TRBV30 and TRBJ2-2, is as follows: SQTIHQWPATLVQPVGSPLSLECTVEGTSNPNLYWYRQAAGRGLQLLFYSVGIGQISSEVPQNLSASRPQDRQFILSSKKLLLSDSGFYLCAWSTETGELFFGEGSRLTVL.

In this sample, this clonotype turned up a few times. This rearrangement joins TRBV29-1 to TRBJ2-7; weak D call: TRBD1 (6 bases). The ends were cut back, 3 bases at V and 3 bases at J, with 15 bases in the middle. The CDR3 is made up of 14 amino acids. Germline V gene lookup returns CDR1 SQVTM and CDR2 ANQGSEA. For the CDR3, the DNA is TGCAGCGTTGAGACACGGGACAAGGGCTACGAGCAGTACTTC. This encodes CSVETRDKGYEQYF.

V gene TRBV27 combines with J gene TRBJ2-5, with 7 nucleotides matching TRBD1. J lost 0 bases, V lost 7 bases, and 5 bases had no gene match. Looked up from germline, CDR1 is MNHEY and CDR2 is SMNVEV (reference sequence). CDR3 size: 14 residues. CDR3 coding DNA: TGTGCCAGCAAGATGGGACAGTACCAAGAGACCCAGTACTTC. This encodes CASKMGQYQETQYF.

The chain uses TRBV9 and TRBJ2-7; D remains unclear. Trimming shortened V by 4 bases and J by 0 bases, and 11 bases separated the two germline ends. The CDR3 has 14 residues. Per germline, CDR1 SGDLS and CDR2 YYNGEE. In DNA, the CDR3 is TGTGCCAGCAGCTACCGGGCAGTCTCCTACGAGCAGTACTTC. Translation: CASSYRAVSYEQYF.

This chain links TRBV27 with TRBJ2-7; 7 nucleotides agree with TRBD2. The V gene end was trimmed by 5 bases and the J gene end by 3 bases; junction bases not matched to a gene: 25. From germline, CDR1 is MNHEY and CDR2 SMNVEV (reference sequence). There are 20 residues in the CDR3. This chain's CDR3 is CASSRPLPGLLPLSGYEQYF. The CDR3 DNA reads as TGTGCCAGCAGTCGTCCCCTACCGGGACTACTACCCCTGTCTGGCTACGAGCAGTACTTC.

V gene TRBV7-9 combines with J gene TRBJ2-1, with 8 bases that match TRBD1. Germline loops: CDR1 SEHNR, CDR2 FQNEAQ (reference sequence). V gave up 5 bases and J gave up 0 bases; unmatched junction bases: 6. The CDR3 has 16 amino acids. For the CDR3, the DNA is TGTGCCAGCAGCGGCAGGGGGCCTGACTCCTACAATGAGCAGTTCTTC. Protein: CASSGRGPDSYNEQFF.

The V gene is TRBV20-1, the J gene TRBJ2-5; 7 bases agree with TRBD2. Looked up from germline, CDR1 is DFQATT and CDR2 is SNEGSKA (reference sequence). With 6 bases clipped from V and 0 bases from J, the junction kept 7 bases outside the gene matches. The CDR3 length is 14 residues. CDR3 in amino acids: CSAFLAEYQETQYF. CDR3 bases: TGCAGTGCGTTCCTAGCGGAGTACCAAGAGACCCAGTACTTC.

A few counts support this clonotype. The V call is TRBV20-1, the J call TRBJ1-5; D is perhaps TRBD1 (5 bases). Trimming took off 0 bases at V and 0 bases at J, with 9 bases between the two ends. Germline values: CDR1 DFQATT, CDR2 SNEGSKA (reference sequence). The CDR3 has 15 amino acids. The CDR3 reads CSARDEGRSNQPQHF. In DNA, the CDR3 is TGCAGTGCTAGAGATGAGGGACGTAGCAATCAGCCCCAGCATTTT.

The sample holds a few counts of this clonotype. The chain couples TRBV6-1 to TRBJ2-7; D possibly corresponds to TRBD1 (6 bases). Germline V gene data show CDR1 as MNHNS and CDR2 as SASEGT. This CDR3 is 13 amino acids long. V lost 11 bases, J lost 5 bases, and 19 bases lay in between. CDR3 protein: CASLGQGYDEQYF. The CDR3, as DNA: TGTGCCTCTCTGGGGCAGGGGTACGACGAGCAGTACTTC.

The chain couples TRBV5-1 to TRBJ1-4; possible D gene TRBD1, 5 bases. CDR3 size: 16 residues. Looked up from germline, CDR1 is SGHRS and CDR2 is YFSETQ. V lost 0 bases, J lost 0 bases, and 9 bases lay in between. The CDR3 protein is CASSLELGATNEKLFF. DNA of the CDR3: TGCGCCAGCAGCTTGGAGCTGGGGGCAACTAATGAAAAACTGTTTTTT.

Ten or more counts support this clonotype. The chain joins TRBV12-3 or TRBV12-4 to TRBJ1-4; no clear D. There are 14 residues in the CDR3. V was shortened by 3 bases and J by 0 bases, with 5 bases between the two germline ends. DNA for the CDR3: TGTGCCAGCAGTTTTAAGACAACTAATGAAAAACTGTTTTTT. It specifies CASSFKTTNEKLFF.

In its sample, this clonotype was seen a few times. CDR3 in amino acids: CSARGGSGYEQYF. DNA for the CDR3: TGCAGTGCTAGAGGGGGTAGCGGCTACGAGCAGTACTTC. The rearrangement uses TRBV20-1 and TRBJ2-7; tentative D call: TRBD2 (6 bases). Germline lookup yields CDR1 DFQATT and CDR2 SNEGSKA (reference sequence). This CDR3 region has 13 residues. V was pared by 1 base and J by 3 bases, with 10 bases between.

A few counts support this clonotype. The J gene is TRBJ2-7, the V gene TRBV4-2, with 8 bases fitting TRBD2. Looked up from germline, CDR1 is LGHNA and CDR2 is YNFKEQ. This CDR3 is 15 amino acids long. V was clipped by 5 bases and J by 5 bases; unmatched bases: 11. The CDR3 spells CASSKRAGVIDEQYF. DNA of the CDR3: TGTGCCAGCAGCAAAAGAGCGGGAGTAATCGACGAGCAGTACTTC.

A few counts support this clonotype. This sequence joins TRBV20-1 and TRBJ2-1; possibly TRBD1 for D (5 bases). The germline V gene encodes CDR1 DFQATT and CDR2 SNEGSKA (reference sequence). The CDR3 runs to 15 residues. The V end lost 4 bases, the J end lost 0 bases, and 13 bases lay between the germline ends. DNA of the CDR3: TGCAGTGCTAATCCCCAGGGTAGCTCCTACAATGAGCAGTTCTTC. It yields the protein CSANPQGSSYNEQFF.

The V call is TRBV20-1, the J call TRBJ2-1, with 8 nucleotides matching TRBD1. V dropped 5 bases and J dropped 9; count of bases not matched to a gene: 12. CDR1 is DFQATT and CDR2 is SNEGSKA in the germline V gene (reference sequence). The CDR3 covers 14 residues. The CDR3 spells CSAYGQGFGGEQFF. For the CDR3, the DNA is TGCAGTGCTTACGGACAGGGATTCGGCGGTGAGCAGTTCTTC.

This clonotype showed up many times. The rearrangement joins TRBV29-1 to TRBJ2-6, with D tentatively TRBD1 (5 bases). The CDR3 totals 12 residues. Trimming pared 7 bases from V and 1 base from J, leaving 5 bases between. Germline V gene data show CDR1 as SQVTM and CDR2 as ANQGSEA. The CDR3 sequence is CSAGSGANVLTF. The CDR3 nucleotides read TGCAGCGCAGGGTCTGGGGCCAACGTCCTGACTTTC.

This clonotype has just a few counts. The chain employs TRBV15 and TRBJ2-7; tentatively, D is TRBD2 (6 bases). Per the germline V gene, CDR1 is LNHNV and CDR2 is YYDKDF (reference sequence). This CDR3 is 13 amino acids long. Trimming shortened V by 2 bases and J by 3 bases, and 8 bases separated the two germline ends. This CDR3 reads CATSRQGGYEQYF. The CDR3 DNA follows: TGTGCCACCAGCAGACAGGGAGGCTACGAGCAGTACTTC.

The rearrangement joins TRBV7-9 to TRBJ1-1; maybe TRBD1 (6 bases). V was pared by 5 bases and J by 6 bases, with 16 bases between. Germline lookup yields CDR1 SEHNR and CDR2 FQNEAQ (reference sequence). The CDR3 has 14 residues. This chain's CDR3 is CASSRGDGQSEAFF. In DNA, the CDR3 is TGTGCCAGCAGCCGTGGGGACGGACAGTCTGAAGCTTTCTTT. The whole variable domain, filled in from reference TRBV7-9 and TRBJ1-1, reads DTGVSQNPRHKITKRGQNVTFRCDPISEHNRLYWYRQTLGQGPEFLTYFQNEAQLEKSRLLSDRFSAERPKGSFSTLEIQRTEQGDSAMYLCASSRGDGQSEAFFGQGTRLTVV.